This is a list of T cell receptor beta chains from one sample in a study of shared clonotypes between healthy human individuals. Clones were sequenced by immunoSEQ multiplex PCR, and TCRdb holds only the in-frame ones, with some missing. The sample carries over a million clones, 75% to 85% recorded once. The sequencing sample was made of memory CD4+ T cells from PBMCs. The receptors derive from a man aged 18 to 35 in good health. Some clones in this sample may be carry-over from other donors' samples. Each CDR3 is given without its conserved first and last residue. A D gene is named only where the DNA matches it firmly.

D gene | V gene | CDR3 protein
NA | TRBV5-1 | ASSFLGSSASYEQY
NA | TRBV7-8 | ASSFWGEATTGELF
TRBD2 | TRBV7-3 | ASSFGSGNIDTQY
NA | TRBV4-1 | ASSQGWSSYNEQF
TRBD1 | TRBV5-1 | ASSFNRDSEAF
NA | TRBV28 | ASSLLGGLYNEQF
NA | TRBV7-6 | ASSPPGRNTGELF
NA | TRBV2 | ASSENRKGDERW
NA | TRBV6-6 | ASSVGGGELF
NA | TRBV29-1 | SVEIRGRLF
NA | TRBV5-1 | ASSLADQETQY
NA | TRBV30 | AWSEFLGNEQF
TRBD2 | TRBV5-4 | ASSLDSGRANEQF
NA | TRBV4-2 | ASSPPRRGVAETQY
TRBD1 | TRBV25-1 | ASTKTGAYTEAF
NA | TRBV27 | ASSPYFGSSSGANVLT
NA | TRBV10-1 | ASSERGGYGYT
NA | TRBV7-8 | ASSLISEQF
NA | TRBV28 | ASSLPQGSNQPQH
NA | TRBV18 | ASSPDPGTDTQY
NA | TRBV7-2 | ASTQTGGQVSGNTIY
NA | TRBV7-2 | ASSYWGATDTQY